The 19 T cell receptor beta chains below all came from one sample that was sequenced in a study of T cell responses to AZD1222 COVID-19 vaccine. The table came from immunoSEQ multiplex PCR; TCRdb's copy has only in-frame clones and leaves some out. Here the sample spans some 180,000 clones, just over 90% being singletons. The sequences come from peripheral blood, collected 28 days after the second AZD1222 dose. The receptors originated from an adult who received the AZD1222 COVID-19 vaccine.

The CDR3 DNA reads TGTGCCAGCAGCTTACAGGGGATTAGCAATCAGCCCCAGCATTTT. It codes for CASSLQGISNQPQHF. The V gene is TRBV11-2, the J gene TRBJ1-5; maybe TRBD1 (6 bases). The V and J ends lost 2 bases and 0 bases respectively, with 8 bases between them. The CDR3 totals 15 residues. CDR1 SGHAT and CDR2 FQNNGV come from the germline V gene.

The chain has TRBV5-4 and TRBJ2-5; TRBD1 agrees at 12 bases. Germline loops: CDR1 SGHNT, CDR2 YYREEE (reference sequence). There are 16 residues in the CDR3. V lost 5 bases to trimming and J lost 2 bases; unmatched junction nucleotides: 7. The CDR3 protein is CASSPGTGGFQETQYF. As DNA, the CDR3 is TGTGCCAGCAGTCCCGGGACAGGGGGCTTTCAAGAGACCCAGTACTTC.

The chain recombines TRBV12-3 or TRBV12-4 with TRBJ1-1, with TRBD1 identical over 7 bases. V lost 5 bases and J lost 9; bases outside the gene matches: 6. This CDR3 spans 12 amino acids. The CDR3 sequence is CASSLPRGKAFF. The CDR3 DNA follows: TGTGCCAGCAGTCTCCCCAGGGGGAAAGCTTTCTTT.

This clone showed up just once. V is TRBV7-3 and J is TRBJ2-1; perhaps TRBD1 as D (6 bases). The germline CDR1 and CDR2 sequences are SGHTA and FQGTGA. This CDR3 is 15 amino acids long. The V and J ends lost 5 bases and 7 bases respectively, with 18 bases between them. The DNA for the CDR3 is TGTGCCAGCAGCCGGGGTGGACAGCCTCGGAATGAGCAGTTCTTC. This encodes CASSRGGQPRNEQFF. The full variable domain, completed using reference TRBV7-3 and TRBJ2-1, is GAGVSQTPSNKVTEKGKYVELRCDPISGHTALYWYRQSLGQGPEFLIYFQGTGAADDSGLPNDRFFAVRPEGSVSTLKIQRTERGDSAVYLCASSRGGQPRNEQFFGPGTRLTVL.

This clone has only a few counts. The V and J genes are TRBV18 and TRBJ2-3; a weak D match, TRBD1 (6 bases). Germline V gives CDR1 KGHSH, CDR2 LQKENI. This CDR3 has 14 residues. V was cut by 6 bases and J by 4 bases, with 14 bases left in between. CDR3 sequence (DNA): TGTGCCAGCTCCCTCCTTACAGGGCCAGATACGCAGTATTTT. This codes for CASSLLTGPDTQYF.

This clone was found a few times. V and J are TRBV6-5 and TRBJ1-3, with D unclear. V gave up 4 bases and J gave up 0 bases, with 10 bases separating them. This CDR3 contains 15 residues. Germline CDR1 reads MNHEY; CDR2 reads SVGAGI. The CDR3 nucleotides read TGTGCCAGCAGTTTCACGGCGACCTCTGGAAACACCATATATTTT. Translated: CASSFTATSGNTIYF.

The chain recombines TRBV7-2 with TRBJ1-6, with D maybe TRBD1 (6 bases). Germline V gene data show CDR1 as SGHTA and CDR2 as FQGNSA. The CDR3 has 14 residues. Deletions cut 2 bases from V and 10 bases from J, with 12 bases between. The CDR3: CASSLLQGRSPLHF. DNA for the CDR3: TGTGCCAGCAGCTTATTACAGGGACGGTCACCCCTCCACTTT.

The V gene is TRBV9, the J gene TRBJ1-1; 11 nucleotides match TRBD1. The length of the CDR3 is 15 residues. Trimming cost V 3 bases and J 1 base; bases outside gene matches: 2. CDR1 is SGDLS and CDR2 is YYNGEE in the germline V gene. The CDR3 DNA sequence: TGTGCCAGCAGCGGGACAGGGGGCGGGAACACTGAAGCTTTCTTT. Translated: CASSGTGGGNTEAFF.

The genes are TRBV7-9 and TRBJ1-3; maybe TRBD1 (5 bases). CDR1 SEHNR and CDR2 FQNEAQ come from the germline V gene (reference sequence). The CDR3 consists of 16 residues. The ends were cut back, 5 bases at V and 0 bases at J, with 14 bases in the middle. CDR3 coding DNA: TGTGCCAGCAGCCACCTACGACAGAGCTCTGGAAACACCATATATTTT. Its translation: CASSHLRQSSGNTIYF.

Written as DNA, the CDR3 is TGTGCCAGCAAGCCCGAGACAGTCTATGGCTACACCTTC. The encoded protein is CASKPETVYGYTF. The chain links TRBV6-5 to TRBJ1-2, with D tentatively TRBD1 (5 bases). The CDR3 covers 13 residues. V shed 7 bases and J shed 4 bases, with 13 bases lying between them. Germline CDR1 MNHEY, CDR2 SVGAGI.

This clone has a single count. This sequence joins TRBV18 and TRBJ2-7; tentatively, D is TRBD1 (5 bases). V lost 5 bases, J lost 0 bases, and 8 bases lay in between. The CDR3 has 13 amino acids. The germline V gene encodes CDR1 KGHSH and CDR2 LQKENI. CDR3 residues: CASSSQGSYEQYF. The CDR3 coding sequence is TGTGCCAGCTCATCTCAGGGCTCCTACGAGCAGTACTTC. The entire variable domain, with the rest obtained from reference TRBV18 and TRBJ2-7, is as follows: NAGVMQNPRHLVRRRGQEARLRCSPMKGHSHVYWYRQLPEEGLKFMVYLQKENIIDESGMPKERFSAEFPKEGPSILRIQQVVRGDSAAYFCASSSQGSYEQYFGPGTRLTVT.

The chain combines TRBV19 with TRBJ1-1; a possible D gene is TRBD1 (5 bases). CDR1 and CDR2 (germline): LNHDA, SQIVND (reference sequence). The CDR3 is 14 residues long. V was cut by 7 bases and J by 5 bases, with 17 bases left in between. Written as DNA, the CDR3 is TGTGCCAGTACCATTGGGGGAGGAAGGACTGAAGCTTTCTTT. This sequence encodes CASTIGGGRTEAFF.

The chain employs TRBV4-2 and TRBJ1-5, with D unresolved. CDR1 and CDR2 (germline): LGHNA, YNFKEQ. V lost 0 bases and J lost 6, with 3 bases in between. This CDR3 contains 12 residues. This chain's CDR3 is CASSQEGQPQHF. In nucleotides, the CDR3 is TGTGCCAGCAGCCAAGAGGGTCAGCCCCAGCATTTT.

The chain joins TRBV27 to TRBJ1-2; 7 bases align to TRBD1. The CDR3 sequence is 15 residues long. CDR1 is MNHEY, CDR2 SMNVEV, per germline (reference sequence). The J segment lost 3 bases and the V segment lost 1 base, leaving 5 bases of the junction unmatched. CDR3 sequence (DNA): TGTGCCAGCAGTTTATTACAGGGGAGGGACTATGGCTACACCTTC. Protein product: CASSLLQGRDYGYTF.

The gene calls are TRBV2 and TRBJ2-2; 9 nucleotides line up with TRBD2. There are 15 residues in the CDR3. V lost 8 bases and J lost 5; bases outside the gene matches: 9. In germline, CDR1 is SNHLY, CDR2 FYNNEI. The chain's CDR3 is CASLLAGTGTGELFF. Written as DNA, the CDR3 is TGTGCCAGCCTTCTAGCGGGAACGGGAACCGGGGAGCTGTTTTTT.

The chain combines TRBV20-1 with TRBJ1-2, with D possibly being TRBD1 (6 bases). The V gene lost 3 bases and the J gene lost 8 bases, with 16 bases spanning the gap. Germline CDR1 DFQATT, CDR2 SNEGSKA (reference sequence). The CDR3 runs 13 residues. The CDR3 loop reads CSASHRALGGYTF. Written as DNA, the CDR3 is TGCAGTGCTAGTCACAGGGCTCTGGGAGGCTACACCTTC.

The V gene is TRBV27, the J gene TRBJ2-7; D is possibly TRBD1 or TRBD2 (5 bases each). The CDR3 length is 13 residues. Germline V gene data show CDR1 as MNHEY and CDR2 as SMNVEV (reference sequence). V was pared by 2 bases and J by 0 bases, with 5 bases between. CDR3 amino acids: CASSLGTSYEQYF. CDR3 sequence (DNA): TGTGCCAGCAGTTTAGGGACCTCCTACGAGCAGTACTTC.

In its sample, this clone was seen once. The chain employs TRBV18 and TRBJ2-3; no clear D gene. This CDR3 spans 12 amino acids. The germline V gene has CDR1 KGHSH and CDR2 LQKENI. Here the CDR3 reads CACSPRADTQYF. The CDR3 region has the DNA TGTGCTTGCTCCCCAAGGGCAGATACGCAGTATTTT.

The chain carries TRBV19 and TRBJ2-3; D unclear. CDR1 and CDR2 from the germline V gene are LNHDA and SQIVND (reference sequence). The CDR3 has 14 residues. Trimming took 4 bases from V and 2 from J, leaving 10 bases between them. The CDR3 is CASSRLVYTDTQYF. Here the CDR3 DNA reads TGTGCCAGTAGTAGGCTAGTTTACACAGATACGCAGTATTTT.